The 24 T cell receptor beta chains presented below share a single source sample, sequenced in a study of metastatic and nonmetastatic thyroid tumors. Each patient came to thyroid surgery without any prior treatment (of any kind). TCRdb recomputed clones from the PCR reads via MiXCR. This sample has over 50,000 clones; roughly 30% occur once, and the top ten carry roughly 15%. Sequenced material: blood. These receptors were collected from a female donor with papillary thyroid cancer or a benign thyroid nodule (not recorded which). Some clones in this sample may be carry-over from other donors' samples.

V gene TRBV5-1 combines with J gene TRBJ2-1; D unresolved. The germline CDR1 and CDR2 sequences are SGHRS and YFSETQ. The CDR3 spans 14 residues. V dropped 2 bases and J dropped 4 bases, with 10 bases sitting between them. The CDR3 coding sequence is TGCGCCAGCAGCTTAGCACCGTCGTACAATGAGCAGTTCTTC. As protein: CASSLAPSYNEQFF. The whole variable domain, filled in from reference TRBV5-1 and TRBJ2-1, reads KAGVTQTPRYLIKTRGQQVTLSCSPISGHRSVSWYQQTPGQGLQFLFEYFSETQRNKGNFPGRFSGRQFSNSRSEMNVSTLELGDSALYLCASSLAPSYNEQFFGPGTRLTVL.

On this clone itself: This sample includes further DNA sequences coding for the same CDR3. CDR3 sequence reads: CASSEFWAGTDTQYF. For the CDR3, the DNA is TGTGCCAGCAGTGAATTTTGGGCTGGCACAGATACGCAGTATTTT. The rearrangement uses TRBV6-1 and TRBJ2-3; D unresolved. The V gene lost 2 bases and the J gene lost 1 base, with 10 bases spanning the gap. The CDR3 covers 15 residues. From germline, CDR1 is MNHNS and CDR2 SASEGT.

This clone showed up many times. A much larger clone lies one base from this, so it may be a read error. The chain uses TRBV20-1 and TRBJ1-5; D uncertain. This CDR3 is built from 14 residues. Germline CDR1 is DFQATT and CDR2 is SNEGSKA (reference sequence). The ends were cut back, 5 bases at V and 9 bases at J, with 20 bases in the middle. CDR3 DNA: TGCAGTGCTGTGACACAGTTAACACGTCGGCCCCAGCATTTT. This sequence encodes CSAVTQLTRRPQHF.

The chain employs TRBV4-1 and TRBJ2-3; weak D call: TRBD2 (7 bases). This CDR3 contains 14 residues. Germline CDR1 MGHRA, CDR2 YSYEKL. The germline V and J ends were trimmed by 6 bases and 4 bases, with 14 bases remaining between them. The CDR3 nucleotides read TGCGCCAGCAGGACCTGGGGGGGCCCAGATACGCAGTATTTT. This translates into CASRTWGGPDTQYF.

The chain employs TRBV10-1 and TRBJ2-6; D not resolved. V was shortened by 0 bases and J by 0 bases, with 3 bases between the two germline ends. Looked up from germline, CDR1 is WNHNN and CDR2 is SYGVQD (reference sequence). CDR3 length: 15 residues. CDR3 sequence reads: CASSESNSGANVLTF. CDR3 DNA sequence: TGCGCCAGCAGTGAGTCGAACTCTGGGGCCAACGTCCTGACTTTC.

The chain couples TRBV29-1 to TRBJ2-3, with TRBD1 as a possible D gene (5 bases). CDR1 and CDR2 (germline): SQVTM, ANQGSEA. Trimming took off 7 bases at V and 4 bases at J, with 18 bases between the two ends. The CDR3 is made up of 14 amino acids. CDR3 in DNA: TGCAGCGAAACCCCGGTGGACAAGCCAGATACGCAGTATTTT. This gives the protein CSETPVDKPDTQYF.

The chain is built from TRBV5-1 and TRBJ2-2; possible D gene TRBD1, 5 bases. Trimming took 4 bases from V and 2 from J, leaving 9 bases between them. Looked up from germline, CDR1 is SGHRS and CDR2 is YFSETQ. The CDR3 consists of 14 residues. CDR3 loop: CASSPTDNTGELFF. The CDR3 DNA sequence: TGCGCCAGCAGCCCGACAGACAACACCGGGGAGCTGTTTTTT.

V usage is TRBV7-2 and J usage is TRBJ2-1; 9 bases fit TRBD1. Germline trimming cut 6 bases from V and 0 bases from J; bases unmatched to any gene: 15. Germline CDR1 reads SGHTA; CDR2 reads FQGNSA. The CDR3 extends over 19 amino acids. CDR3 in DNA: TGTGCCAGCAGTAGGGACAGGGCAACTGCTTTTACCTCCTACAATGAGCAGTTCTTC. It yields the protein CASSRDRATAFTSYNEQFF.

The chain employs TRBV12-3 or TRBV12-4 and TRBJ2-1; 9 positions match TRBD2. The CDR3 has 14 amino acids. V lost 6 bases to trimming and J lost 5 bases; unmatched junction nucleotides: 5. In DNA, the CDR3 is TGTGCCAGCAGGTCTAGCGGGAAAAACAATGAGCAGTTCTTC. It translates to CASRSSGKNNEQFF.

This clone came up a few times. This could be a read error, since a much larger clone is one nucleotide away. V gene TRBV28 combines with J gene TRBJ2-7; D gene uncertain. Germline-derived CDR1 and CDR2 are MDHEN and SYDVKM. Trimming took off 6 bases at V and 0 bases at J, with 9 bases between the two ends. The CDR3 runs to 13 residues. CDR3 sequence reads: CASREVFSYEQYF. As DNA, the CDR3 is TGTGCCAGCAGAGAGGTTTTCTCCTACGAGCAGTACTTC.

In nucleotides, the CDR3 is TGTGCCAGCAGCCCAGGACAAGGGATTAGCGGGGGACCAGCCGGGGAGCTGTTTTTT. This translates into CASSPGQGISGGPAGELFF. The V call is TRBV11-2, the J call TRBJ2-2, with 9 positions matching TRBD2. The CDR3 contains 19 residues. Germline values: CDR1 SGHAT, CDR2 FQNNGV. Trimming at V came to 5 bases and at J to 6 bases, leaving 19 bases not matched to a gene.

This clone showed up many times. A much bigger clone sits one base away, suggesting this may be a read error. Other DNA sequences of this sample code for an identical CDR3. This CDR3 is CASSFMPDQPQHF. The CDR3 coding sequence is TGTGCCAGCAGCTTCATGCCGGACCAGCCCCAGCATTTT. The rearrangement joins TRBV7-2 to TRBJ1-5; D remains unclear. CDR1 SGHTA and CDR2 FQGNSA come from the germline V gene. The CDR3 is made up of 13 amino acids. The V gene lost 3 bases and the J gene lost 7 bases, with 10 bases spanning the gap. The whole variable domain, remainder taken from reference TRBV7-2 and TRBJ1-5, is GAGVSQSPSNKVTEKGKDVELRCDPISGHTALYWYRQSLGQGLEFLIYFQGNSAPDKSGLPSDRFSAERTGGSVSTLTIQRTQQEDSAVYLCASSFMPDQPQHFGDGTRLSIL.

This clone was seen a few times. The rearrangement links TRBV3-1 to TRBJ1-3; D perhaps matches TRBD1 (5 bases). The length of the CDR3 is 14 residues. Germline assignment: CDR1 LGHDT and CDR2 YNNKEL (reference sequence). V lost 0 bases, J lost 6 bases, and 9 bases lay in between. CDR3 protein: CASSQEGHLNTIYF. The CDR3 DNA is TGTGCCAGCAGCCAAGAGGGGCATCTAAACACCATATATTTT. Combining the CDR3 with reference TRBV3-1 and TRBJ1-3 gives the whole variable domain DTAVSQTPKYLVTQMGNDKSIKCEQNLGHDTMYWYKQDSKKFLKIMFSYNNKELIINETVPNRFSPKSPDKAHLNLHINSLELGDSAVYFCASSQEGHLNTIYFGEGSWLTVV.

V usage is TRBV6-1 and J usage is TRBJ2-7, with 7 bases fitting TRBD1. V dropped 8 bases and J dropped 2; count of bases not matched to a gene: 9. The CDR3 is made up of 14 amino acids. Germline assignment: CDR1 MNHNS and CDR2 SASEGT. The CDR3 DNA reads TGTGCCAGCCTTGAGGCAGGGGGTGCCTACGAGCAGTACTTC. Its protein is CASLEAGGAYEQYF.

Ten or more counts support this clone. Within the sample, other DNA sequences also encode this same CDR3. The rearrangement links TRBV27 to TRBJ2-7; 11 bases map to TRBD2. Germline CDR1 reads MNHEY; CDR2 reads SMNVEV (reference sequence). This CDR3 comprises 14 residues. The trim removed 3 bases at V and 3 bases at J, leaving 1 base unmatched. CDR3 sequence reads: CASSFGTSGYEQYF. The CDR3 bases are TGTGCCAGCAGTTTCGGGACTAGCGGCTACGAGCAGTACTTC.

This clone is deemed large. The CDR3 DNA is TGTGCCAGTAGTGCTACTCTCTCCTACGAGCAGTACTTC. It codes for CASSATLSYEQYF. The J gene is TRBJ2-7, the V gene TRBV19; D remains unclear. Germline V gene data show CDR1 as LNHDA and CDR2 as SQIVND (reference sequence). V was cut by 5 bases and J by 0 bases, with 8 bases left in between. The CDR3 runs to 13 residues.

The chain carries TRBV28 and TRBJ2-1; 12 nucleotides align to TRBD2. CDR3 size: 15 residues. Trimming cost V 10 bases and J 10 bases; bases outside gene matches: 14. CDR1 is MDHEN, CDR2 SYDVKM, per germline. This chain's CDR3 is CATITGTSGWREQFF. The CDR3 DNA follows: TGTGCCACCATCACTGGGACTAGCGGGTGGAGGGAGCAGTTCTTC.

The rearrangement links TRBV6-1 to TRBJ2-1; TRBD2 aligns across 9 bases. The germline CDR1 and CDR2 sequences are MNHNS and SASEGT. This CDR3 contains 17 residues. V was pared by 4 bases and J by 5 bases, with 12 bases of the junction left unmatched. The CDR3 sequence is CASSGSLETSGNNEQFF. CDR3 coding DNA: TGTGCCAGCAGTGGGAGTTTGGAGACTAGCGGAAACAATGAGCAGTTCTTC.

This clone was found a few times. The rearrangement uses TRBV10-3 and TRBJ2-1, with a possible D match to TRBD2 (6 bases). V lost 8 bases and J 2 bases, leaving 13 bases between the germline ends. Germline values: CDR1 ENHRY, CDR2 SYGVKD. The CDR3 runs to 14 residues. The CDR3 here is CAIGGSGPYNEQFF. In DNA form, the CDR3 reads TGTGCCATCGGGGGTAGCGGCCCCTACAATGAGCAGTTCTTC.

The gene calls are TRBV11-1 and TRBJ2-7; D unresolved. The length of the CDR3 is 16 residues. V was pared by 2 bases and J by 2 bases, with 16 bases between. The germline CDR1 and CDR2 sequences are SGHAT and FQDESV (reference sequence). CDR3 nucleotides: TGTGCCAGCAGCTTATCTTTGGGGATTCAAACCTACGAGCAGTACTTC. This encodes CASSLSLGIQTYEQYF.

This clone came up many times. The V gene is TRBV5-4, the J gene TRBJ1-4; D unclear. V was trimmed by 4 bases and J by 5 bases, leaving 12 bases between them. The CDR3 has 14 residues. Germline V lookup: CDR1 SGHNT, CDR2 YYREEE (reference sequence). The CDR3 spells CASSLRDGNEKLFF. The DNA for the CDR3 is TGTGCCAGCAGCCTTCGGGATGGGAATGAAAAACTGTTTTTT.

This clone was seen a handful of times. This sequence joins TRBV5-1 and TRBJ2-1; TRBD1 agrees at 7 bases. Germline loops: CDR1 SGHRS, CDR2 YFSETQ. V was pared by 0 bases and J by 8 bases, with 8 bases of the junction left unmatched. This CDR3 comprises 15 residues. The CDR3 coding sequence is TGCGCCAGCAGCTTGGGGACAGGTGGATTTTATGAGCAGTTCTTC. The encoded protein is CASSLGTGGFYEQFF.

V gene TRBV12-3 or TRBV12-4 combines with J gene TRBJ2-5, with 9 bases matching TRBD2. Trimming cost V 7 bases and J 4 bases; bases outside gene matches: 10. This CDR3 spans 15 amino acids. Here the CDR3 reads CASTLGLARVETQYF. CDR3 sequence (DNA): TGTGCCAGCACCCTAGGACTAGCGCGAGTAGAGACCCAGTACTTC.

This clone appeared a few times. The genes are TRBV28 and TRBJ2-7; 9 bases are shared with TRBD1. The germline CDR1 and CDR2 sequences are MDHEN and SYDVKM. This CDR3 region has 17 residues. The V segment lost 3 bases and the J segment 2 bases; nucleotides outside the gene matches: 11. The CDR3 sequence: CASSFSDRGARPYEQYF. CDR3 coding DNA: TGTGCCAGCAGTTTTTCGGACAGGGGAGCCCGTCCCTACGAGCAGTACTTC. The whole variable domain, filled in from reference TRBV28 and TRBJ2-7, reads DVKVTQSSRYLVKRTGEKVFLECVQDMDHENMFWYRQDPGLGLRLIYFSYDVKMKEKGDIPEGYSVSREKKERFSLILESASTNQTSMYLCASSFSDRGARPYEQYFGPGTRLTVT.